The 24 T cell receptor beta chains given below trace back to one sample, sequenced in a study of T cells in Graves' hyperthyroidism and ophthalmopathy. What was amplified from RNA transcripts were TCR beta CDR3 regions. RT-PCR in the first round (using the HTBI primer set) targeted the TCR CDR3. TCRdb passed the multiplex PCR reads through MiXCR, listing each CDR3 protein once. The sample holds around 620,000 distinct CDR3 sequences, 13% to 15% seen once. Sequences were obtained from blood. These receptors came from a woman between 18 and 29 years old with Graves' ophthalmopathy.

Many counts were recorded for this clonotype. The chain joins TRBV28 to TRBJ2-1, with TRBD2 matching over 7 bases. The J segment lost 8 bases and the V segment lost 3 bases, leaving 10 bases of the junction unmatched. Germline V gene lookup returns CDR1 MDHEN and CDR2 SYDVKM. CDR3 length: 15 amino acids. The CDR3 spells CASSFLTGGRYEQFF. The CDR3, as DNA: TGTGCCAGCAGTTTTCTAACGGGAGGTCGGTATGAGCAGTTCTTC.

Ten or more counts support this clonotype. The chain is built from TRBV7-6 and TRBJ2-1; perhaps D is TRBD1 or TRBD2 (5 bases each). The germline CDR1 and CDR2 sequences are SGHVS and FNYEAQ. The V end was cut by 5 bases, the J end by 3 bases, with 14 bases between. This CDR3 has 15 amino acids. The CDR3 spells CASSPGRPLYNEQFF. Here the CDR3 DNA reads TGTGCCAGCAGCCCAGGGAGACCTCTCTACAATGAGCAGTTCTTC.

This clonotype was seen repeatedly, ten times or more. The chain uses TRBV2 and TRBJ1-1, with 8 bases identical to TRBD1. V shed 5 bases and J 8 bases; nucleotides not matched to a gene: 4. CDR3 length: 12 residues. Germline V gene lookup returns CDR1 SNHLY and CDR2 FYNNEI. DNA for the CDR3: TGTGCCAGCAGTATAGACAGGGGCGAAGCTTTCTTT. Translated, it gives CASSIDRGEAFF. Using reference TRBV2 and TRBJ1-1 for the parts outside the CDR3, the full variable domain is EPEVTQTPSHQVTQMGQEVILRCVPISNHLYFYWYRQILGQKVEFLVSFYNNEISEKSEIFDDQFSVERPDGSNFTLKIRSTKLEDSAMYFCASSIDRGEAFFGQGTRLTVV.

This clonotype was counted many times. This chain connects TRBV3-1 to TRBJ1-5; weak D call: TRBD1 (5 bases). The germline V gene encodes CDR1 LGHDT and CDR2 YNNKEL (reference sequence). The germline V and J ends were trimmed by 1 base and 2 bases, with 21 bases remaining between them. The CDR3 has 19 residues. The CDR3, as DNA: TGTGCCAGCAGCCAAGGGAAGGGGTCGGGTCATCGTGGCAATCAGCCCCAGCATTTT. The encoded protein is CASSQGKGSGHRGNQPQHF.

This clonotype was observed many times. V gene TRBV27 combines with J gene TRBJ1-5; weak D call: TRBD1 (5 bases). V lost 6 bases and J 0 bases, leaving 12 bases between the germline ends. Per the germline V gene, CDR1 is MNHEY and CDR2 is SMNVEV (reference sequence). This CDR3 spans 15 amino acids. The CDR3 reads CASSDRAYSNQPQHF. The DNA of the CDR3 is TGTGCCAGCAGCGACAGAGCTTATAGCAATCAGCCCCAGCATTTT.

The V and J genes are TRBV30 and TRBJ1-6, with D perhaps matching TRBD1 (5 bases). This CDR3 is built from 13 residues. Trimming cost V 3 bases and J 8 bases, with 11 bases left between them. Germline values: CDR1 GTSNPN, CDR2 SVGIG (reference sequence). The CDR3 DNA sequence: TGTGCCTGGAGGGCAGGGAGGGATTCACCCCTCCACTTT. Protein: CAWRAGRDSPLHF.

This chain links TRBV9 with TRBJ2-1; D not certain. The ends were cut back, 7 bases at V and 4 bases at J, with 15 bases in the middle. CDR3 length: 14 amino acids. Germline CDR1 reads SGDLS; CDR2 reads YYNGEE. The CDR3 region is CASSNADLYNEQFF. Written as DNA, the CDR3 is TGTGCCAGCTCTAATGCGGATCTTTACAATGAGCAGTTCTTC.

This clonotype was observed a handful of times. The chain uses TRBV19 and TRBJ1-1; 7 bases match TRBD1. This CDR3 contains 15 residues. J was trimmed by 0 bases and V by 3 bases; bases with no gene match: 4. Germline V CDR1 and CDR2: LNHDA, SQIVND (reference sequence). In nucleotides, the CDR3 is TGTGCCAGTAGTATCCGGGACAGAATGAACACTGAAGCTTTCTTT. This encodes CASSIRDRMNTEAFF.

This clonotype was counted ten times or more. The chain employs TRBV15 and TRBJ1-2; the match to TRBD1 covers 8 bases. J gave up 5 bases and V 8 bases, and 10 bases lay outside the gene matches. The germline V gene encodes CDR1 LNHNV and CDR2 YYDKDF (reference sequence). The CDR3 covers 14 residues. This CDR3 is CATLPDRAAYGYTF. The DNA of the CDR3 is TGTGCCACCCTACCGGACAGGGCAGCTTATGGCTACACCTTC.

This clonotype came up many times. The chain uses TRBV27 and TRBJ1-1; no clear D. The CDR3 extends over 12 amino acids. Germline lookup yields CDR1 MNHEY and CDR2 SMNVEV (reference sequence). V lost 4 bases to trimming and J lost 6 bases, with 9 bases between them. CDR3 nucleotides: TGTGCCAGCAGTTCCTCCGGGCCTGAAGCTTTCTTT. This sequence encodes CASSSSGPEAFF.

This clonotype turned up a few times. Here the CDR3 reads CSAITLAGTRNEQYF. CDR3 DNA: TGCAGTGCCATCACTCTAGCGGGAACCCGGAACGAGCAGTACTTC. This rearrangement joins TRBV20-1 to TRBJ2-7, with 9 bases that match TRBD2. Germline CDR1 DFQATT, CDR2 SNEGSKA (reference sequence). The CDR3 sequence is 15 residues long. J lost 5 bases, V lost 6 bases, and 14 bases had no gene match.

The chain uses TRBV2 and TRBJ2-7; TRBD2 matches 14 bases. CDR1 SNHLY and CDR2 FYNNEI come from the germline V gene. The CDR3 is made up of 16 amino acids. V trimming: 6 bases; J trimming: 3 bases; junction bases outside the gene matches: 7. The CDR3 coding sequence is TGTGCCAGCAGACCCGGGACTAGCGGGAGAGACTACGAGCAGTACTTC. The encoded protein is CASRPGTSGRDYEQYF.

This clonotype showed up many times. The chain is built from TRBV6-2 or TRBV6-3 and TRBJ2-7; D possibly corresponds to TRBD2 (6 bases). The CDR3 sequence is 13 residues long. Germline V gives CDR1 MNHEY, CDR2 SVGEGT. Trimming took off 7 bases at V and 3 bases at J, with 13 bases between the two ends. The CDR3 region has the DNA TGTGCCAGCACCAGACTAGAGGGCTACGAGCAGTACTTC. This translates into CASTRLEGYEQYF.

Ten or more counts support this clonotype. The DNA of the CDR3 is TGTGCCTGGAGTGTAAACAGGGGATCTGAAGCTTTCTTT. This codes for CAWSVNRGSEAFF. The chain recombines TRBV30 with TRBJ1-1; 7 bases line up with TRBD1. The J segment lost 6 bases and the V segment lost 0 bases, leaving 4 bases of the junction unmatched. Germline CDR1 GTSNPN, CDR2 SVGIG (reference sequence). This CDR3 has 13 amino acids.

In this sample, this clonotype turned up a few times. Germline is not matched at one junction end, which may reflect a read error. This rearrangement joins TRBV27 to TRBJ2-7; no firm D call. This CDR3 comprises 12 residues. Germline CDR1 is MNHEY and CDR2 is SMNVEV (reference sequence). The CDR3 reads CASSGSSYEQSF. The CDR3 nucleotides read TGTGCCAGCAGTGGAAGCTCCTACGAGCAGTCCTTC.

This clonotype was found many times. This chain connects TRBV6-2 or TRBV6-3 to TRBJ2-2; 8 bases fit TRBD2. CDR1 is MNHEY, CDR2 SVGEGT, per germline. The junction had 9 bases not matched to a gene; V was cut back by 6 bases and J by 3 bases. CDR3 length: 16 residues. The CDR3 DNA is TGTGCCAGCAGCTCCTGGACTAGCTCGGACACCGGGGAGCTGTTTTTT. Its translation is CASSSWTSSDTGELFF.

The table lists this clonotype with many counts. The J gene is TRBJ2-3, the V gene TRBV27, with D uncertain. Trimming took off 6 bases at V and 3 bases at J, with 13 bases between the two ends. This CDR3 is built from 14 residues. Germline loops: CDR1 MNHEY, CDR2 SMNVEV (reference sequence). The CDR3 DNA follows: TGTGCCAGCAGCCCAAAAAAAAGGACAGATACGCAGTATTTT. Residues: CASSPKKRTDTQYF.

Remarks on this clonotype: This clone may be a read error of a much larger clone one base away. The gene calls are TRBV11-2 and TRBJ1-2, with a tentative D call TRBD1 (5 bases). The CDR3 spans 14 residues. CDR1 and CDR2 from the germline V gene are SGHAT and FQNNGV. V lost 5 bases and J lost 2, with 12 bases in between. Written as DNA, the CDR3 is TGTGCCAGCAGCGACACGCACAGGAACTATGGCTACACCTTC. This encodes CASSDTHRNYGYTF.

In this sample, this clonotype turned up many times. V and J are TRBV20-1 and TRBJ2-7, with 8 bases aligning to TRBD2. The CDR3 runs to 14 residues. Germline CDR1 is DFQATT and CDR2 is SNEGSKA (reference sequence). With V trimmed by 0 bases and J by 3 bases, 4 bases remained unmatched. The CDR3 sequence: CSARDLREDYEQYF. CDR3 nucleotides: TGCAGTGCTAGAGATTTGCGGGAGGACTACGAGCAGTACTTC.

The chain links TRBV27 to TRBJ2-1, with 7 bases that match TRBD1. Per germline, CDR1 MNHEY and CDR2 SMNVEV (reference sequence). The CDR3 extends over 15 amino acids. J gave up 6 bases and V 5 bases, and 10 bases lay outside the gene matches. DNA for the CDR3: TGTGCCAGCAGTCCCCCCCTCGACAGGGTCAATGAGCAGTTCTTC. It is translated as CASSPPLDRVNEQFF.

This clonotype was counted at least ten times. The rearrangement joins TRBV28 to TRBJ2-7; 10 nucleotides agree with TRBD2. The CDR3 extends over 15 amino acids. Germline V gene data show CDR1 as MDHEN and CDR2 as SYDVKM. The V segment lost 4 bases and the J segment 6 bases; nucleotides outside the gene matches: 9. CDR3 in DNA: TGTGCCAGCAGTTCCCCTAGCGGGAGCTCACCCGAGCAGTACTTC. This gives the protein CASSSPSGSSPEQYF.

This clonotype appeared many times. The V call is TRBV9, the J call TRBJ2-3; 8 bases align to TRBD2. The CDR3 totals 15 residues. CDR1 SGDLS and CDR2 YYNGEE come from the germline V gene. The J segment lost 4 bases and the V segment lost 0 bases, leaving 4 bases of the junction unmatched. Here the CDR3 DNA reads TGTGCCAGCAGCGTAGGACTAGCGCATGCAGATACGCAGTATTTT. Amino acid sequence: CASSVGLAHADTQYF.

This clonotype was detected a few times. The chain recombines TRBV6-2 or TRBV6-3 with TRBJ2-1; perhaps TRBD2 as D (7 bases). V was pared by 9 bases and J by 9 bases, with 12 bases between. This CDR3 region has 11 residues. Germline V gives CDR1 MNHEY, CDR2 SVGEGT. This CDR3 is CASGRGAEQFF. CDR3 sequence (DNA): TGTGCCAGTGGCCGGGGGGCTGAGCAGTTCTTC.

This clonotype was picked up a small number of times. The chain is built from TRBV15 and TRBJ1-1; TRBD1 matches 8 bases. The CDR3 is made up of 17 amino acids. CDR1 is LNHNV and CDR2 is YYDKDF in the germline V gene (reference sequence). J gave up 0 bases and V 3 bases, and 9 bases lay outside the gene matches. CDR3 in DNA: TGTGCCACCAGCAGTGACAGGGGATCCATCATGAACACTGAAGCTTTCTTT. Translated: CATSSDRGSIMNTEAFF.